One sample yielded the 16 T cell receptor beta chains listed below, sequenced in a study of T cell responses to AZD1222 COVID-19 vaccine. Assay: immunoSEQ multiplex PCR; the TCRdb copy retains only in-frame clones and omits some. The sample includes tens of thousands of clones, about 87% of them seen just once. The input for sequencing was peripheral blood, taken on day 0 of AZD1222 vaccination. Every receptor here comes from an adult in good health.

The chain has TRBV11-2 and TRBJ1-1; 7 nucleotides line up with TRBD1. Germline lookup yields CDR1 SGHAT and CDR2 FQNNGV. Trimming cost V 7 bases and J 5 bases; bases outside gene matches: 10. The CDR3 is 14 residues long. This CDR3 reads CASTRTGIYTEAFF. CDR3 in DNA: TGTGCCAGCACCCGGACAGGAATTTATACTGAAGCTTTCTTT.

This clone has only one observation. The chain has TRBV18 and TRBJ2-1; D call uncertain. CDR1 is KGHSH, CDR2 LQKENI, per germline. Trimming left V 3 bases short and J 5 bases short, with 5 bases between. The CDR3 is 12 amino acids. The CDR3 protein is CASSPQDNEQFF. CDR3 sequence (DNA): TGTGCCAGCTCACCCCAAGACAATGAGCAGTTCTTC.

The chain links TRBV14 to TRBJ2-1, with D perhaps matching TRBD1 or TRBD2 (5 bases each). CDR1 is SGHDN, CDR2 FVKESK, per germline. The V gene lost 5 bases and the J gene lost 0 bases, with 11 bases spanning the gap. This CDR3 has 15 residues. In nucleotides, the CDR3 is TGTGCCAGCAGCGGTTCGGGGACCTCCTACAATGAGCAGTTCTTC. Translating it yields CASSGSGTSYNEQFF.

The chain couples TRBV7-9 to TRBJ1-2, with a weak D call TRBD1 (5 bases). The CDR3 runs 16 residues. CDR1 and CDR2 from the germline V gene are SEHNR and FQNEAQ (reference sequence). V was trimmed by 1 base and J by 4 bases, leaving 16 bases between them. The CDR3 loop reads CASSLEGRKPSYGYTF. The CDR3 region has the DNA TGTGCCAGCAGCTTAGAGGGACGGAAACCTTCCTATGGCTACACCTTC.

In this sample, this clone turned up once. The V and J genes are TRBV29-1 and TRBJ2-1; 7 nucleotides align to TRBD1. The V and J ends lost 6 bases and 4 bases, in that order; junction bases with no gene match: 9. Germline V gene data show CDR1 as SQVTM and CDR2 as ANQGSEA. CDR3 length equals 14 residues. CDR3 region: CSVKRDRDYNEQFF. The CDR3 region has the DNA TGCAGCGTCAAGAGGGACAGAGATTACAATGAGCAGTTCTTC.

V and J are TRBV29-1 and TRBJ2-1, with TRBD2 matching over 7 bases. The CDR3 consists of 15 residues. J gave up 2 bases and V 4 bases, and 8 bases lay outside the gene matches. CDR1 is SQVTM, CDR2 ANQGSEA, per germline. The CDR3 DNA reads as TGCAGCGTTGCCCCAGCGGGGAGAACCTACAATGAGCAGTTCTTC. This sequence encodes CSVAPAGRTYNEQFF.

The rearrangement links TRBV3-1 (or the pseudogene TRBV3-2) to TRBJ2-3; TRBD1 agrees at 7 bases. V was clipped by 7 bases and J by 1 base; unmatched bases: 5. This CDR3 contains 14 residues. Germline CDR1 LGHDT, CDR2 YNNKEL (reference sequence). DNA of the CDR3: TGTGCCAGCACTCGAGGGACAGGCACAGATACGCAGTATTTT. Its protein is CASTRGTGTDTQYF.

This rearrangement joins TRBV11-2 to TRBJ2-7; 8 bases are a match to TRBD1. Germline loops: CDR1 SGHAT, CDR2 FQNNGV. The CDR3 extends over 14 amino acids. V dropped 5 bases and J dropped 5; count of bases not matched to a gene: 8. The CDR3: CASSSAGGWDEQYF. Here the CDR3 DNA reads TGTGCCAGCAGCAGCGCAGGGGGCTGGGACGAGCAGTACTTC.

This sequence joins TRBV19 and TRBJ2-2; no definite D call. V lost 6 bases and J lost 2, with 10 bases in between. Germline CDR1 reads LNHDA; CDR2 reads SQIVND (reference sequence). CDR3 length: 14 residues. CDR3 DNA sequence: TGTGCCAGTAGCTTGCAGGCAAACACCGGGGAGCTGTTTTTT. It specifies CASSLQANTGELFF.

V and J are TRBV10-3 and TRBJ2-7; the D is unclear. Germline-derived CDR1 and CDR2 are ENHRY and SYGVKD. CDR3 length: 13 residues. The V end lost 8 bases, the J end lost 6 bases, and 17 bases lay between the germline ends. CDR3 bases: TGTGCCATCTGTGCAGATCCCCAAGTCGAGCAGTACTTC. It yields the protein CAICADPQVEQYF.

This clone has just a few counts. V usage is TRBV6-6 and J usage is TRBJ1-2, with 9 bases matching TRBD1. This CDR3 is 15 amino acids long. Trimming took 6 bases from V and 7 from J; bases not matched to a gene: 12. Germline V gene sequence: CDR1 MNHNY, CDR2 SVGAGI (reference sequence). CDR3 protein: CASSPSSGTGSGYTF. The CDR3, as DNA: TGTGCCAGCAGCCCCTCGTCCGGGACAGGGTCTGGCTACACCTTC.

This clone appeared a few times. The rearrangement links TRBV4-1 to TRBJ2-2; D might be TRBD2 (6 bases). V was cut by 0 bases and J by 3 bases, with 14 bases left in between. The germline gives CDR1 MGHRA, CDR2 YSYEKL. The CDR3 has 17 amino acids. The CDR3 region has the DNA TGCGCCAGCAGCCAAGATCCGGCTAGCGCCGACACCGGGGAGCTGTTTTTT. It translates to CASSQDPASADTGELFF.

This clone appeared a single time. V usage is TRBV4-3 and J usage is TRBJ2-1; the D gene is possibly TRBD1 (6 bases). Trimming removed 0 bases at V and 7 bases at J, with 16 bases between. Germline CDR1 reads LGHNA; CDR2 reads YSLEER. This CDR3 region has 16 residues. The CDR3 loop is CASSQDILQGRNEQFF. In nucleotides, the CDR3 is TGCGCCAGCAGCCAAGATATTTTACAGGGTAGGAATGAGCAGTTCTTC.

The V and J genes are TRBV5-8 and TRBJ1-5, with 7 bases fitting TRBD1. V lost 4 bases, J lost 1 base, and 8 bases stayed unmatched. Germline loops: CDR1 SGHTS, CDR2 YDEGEE. The CDR3 loop spans 16 amino acids. CDR3 sequence (DNA): TGTGCCAGCAGCCGGGGACAGATAACAAGCAATCAGCCCCAGCATTTT. It encodes CASSRGQITSNQPQHF.

This chain connects TRBV30 to TRBJ2-2, with 11 bases identical to TRBD1. CDR1 GTSNPN and CDR2 SVGIG come from the germline V gene (reference sequence). V lost 4 bases to trimming and J lost 5 bases; unmatched junction nucleotides: 6. The CDR3 contains 15 residues. CDR3 amino acids: CAWTGTGGYTGELFF. The CDR3 DNA sequence: TGTGCCTGGACCGGGACAGGGGGTTATACCGGGGAGCTGTTTTTT. Supplemented by reference TRBV30 and TRBJ2-2, the full variable domain reads SQTIHQWPATLVQPVGSPLSLECTVEGTSNPNLYWYRQAAGRGLQLLFYSVGIGQISSEVPQNLSASRPQDRQFILSSKKLLLSDSGFYLCAWTGTGGYTGELFFGEGSRLTVL.

V usage is TRBV21-1 and J usage is TRBJ2-3. TRBV21-1 is assigned pseudogene status. The CDR3 extends over 19 amino acids. CDR3: CASSKGAVVEWGRTDTQYF. For the CDR3, the DNA is TGTGCCAGCAGCAAAGGGGCGGTGGTCGAATGGGGGAGAACAGATACGCAGTATTTT.